This T cell receptor (beta chain) was captured in a study of blood T cell repertoires in COVID-19. Sequencing was performed with immunoSEQ multiplex PCR; in TCRdb, only in-frame clones are kept and a portion is missing. The data hold around 70,000 clones, with roughly 91% observed a single time. The V and J ends lost 4 bases and 0 bases, in that order; junction bases with no gene match: 7. CDR1 and CDR2 (germline): SGHNT, YYREEE (reference sequence). The CDR3 has 16 amino acids. The source material was peripheral blood. This TCR was sampled from a woman aged 80 or over with active or convalescent COVID-19. V gene TRBV5-4 combines with J gene TRBJ2-4, with 7 bases lining up with TRBD2. CDR3 in amino acids: CASSPSGVQAKNIQYF. The CDR3 DNA is TGTGCCAGCAGCCCGAGCGGGGTACAAGCCAAAAACATTCAGTACTTC.